Sequencing of this T cell receptor (beta chain) was carried out in a study of blood T cell repertoires in COVID-19. CDR1 GTSNPN and CDR2 SVGIG come from the germline V gene (reference sequence). Unmatched junction bases numbered 16, after V lost 0 bases and J lost 2 bases. The CDR3 has 20 residues. Data came from immunoSEQ multiplex PCR; TCRdb stores just in-frame clones and leaves some out. The sample has some 170,000 clones; more than 65% are singletons. Sample: PBMCs or T cells enriched from blood (not recorded which). The gene calls are TRBV30 and TRBJ2-3; 11 nucleotides line up with TRBD2. The receptor was derived from a man aged 50 to 59 who had recovered from COVID-19. The CDR3 spells CAWSVPPLAGVHSVTDTQYF. The CDR3 region has the DNA TGTGCCTGGAGTGTACCGCCACTAGCGGGGGTTCATTCCGTCACAGATACGCAGTATTTT.